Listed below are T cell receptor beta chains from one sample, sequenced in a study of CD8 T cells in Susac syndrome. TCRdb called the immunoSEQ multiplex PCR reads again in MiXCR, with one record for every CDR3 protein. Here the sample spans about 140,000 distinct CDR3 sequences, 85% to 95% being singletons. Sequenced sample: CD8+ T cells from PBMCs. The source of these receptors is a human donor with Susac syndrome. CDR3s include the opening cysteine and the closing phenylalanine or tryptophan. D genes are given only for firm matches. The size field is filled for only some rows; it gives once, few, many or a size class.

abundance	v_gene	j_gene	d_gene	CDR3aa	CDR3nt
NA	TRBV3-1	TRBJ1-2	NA	CASSQSGPAGDYGYTF	TGTGCCAGCAGCCAGTCGGGACCCGCCGGCGACTATGGCTACACCTTC
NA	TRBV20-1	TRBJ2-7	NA	CSARGRQAMYYEQYF	TGCAGTGCTAGGGGGAGACAGGCCATGTACTACGAGCAGTACTTC
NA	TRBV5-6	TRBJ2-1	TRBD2	CASSSGGGRRFF	TGTGCCAGCAGCTCGGGGGGTGGGCGTCGGTTCTTC
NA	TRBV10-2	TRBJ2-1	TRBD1	CASSGSTGTGYNEQFF	TGCGCCAGCAGTGGCTCGACAGGGACGGGATACAATGAGCAGTTCTTC
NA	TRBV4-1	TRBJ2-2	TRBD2	CASSQLRVASGDNTGELFF	TGCGCCAGCAGCCAATTGCGCGTAGCTAGCGGGGATAACACCGGGGAGCTGTTTTTT
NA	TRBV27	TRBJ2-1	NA	CAARRGANEQFF	TGTGCCGCCCGACGAGGGGCAAATGAGCAGTTCTTC
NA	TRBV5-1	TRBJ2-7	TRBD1	CASSLTGTGGDDEQYF	TGCGCCAGCAGCCTTACCGGGACAGGGGGCGACGACGAGCAGTACTTC
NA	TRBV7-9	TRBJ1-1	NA	CASSLELRIYPTEAFF	TGTGCCAGCAGCTTAGAACTACGGATTTATCCCACTGAAGCTTTCTTT
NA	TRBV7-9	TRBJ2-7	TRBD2	CASSLVGLAGKNSYEQYF	TGTGCCAGCAGCTTAGTGGGACTAGCGGGGAAAAACTCCTACGAGCAGTACTTC
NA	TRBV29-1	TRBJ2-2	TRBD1	CSVGGTGKPGELFF	TGCAGCGTTGGGGGGACAGGGAAACCCGGGGAGCTGTTTTTT
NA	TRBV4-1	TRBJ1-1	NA	CASSQDPGRGTSTEAFF	TGCGCCAGCAGCCAAGATCCGGGCAGGGGCACCTCCACTGAAGCTTTCTTT
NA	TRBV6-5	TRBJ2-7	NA	CASLWGHEQYF	TGTGCCAGCCTGTGGGGACACGAGCAGTACTTC
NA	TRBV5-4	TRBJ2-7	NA	CASSQGESYEQYF	TGTGCCAGCAGCCAAGGGGAGAGCTACGAGCAGTACTTC
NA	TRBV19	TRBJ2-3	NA	CASSMGATTDTQYF	TGTGCCAGTAGTATGGGGGCTACCACAGATACGCAGTATTTT
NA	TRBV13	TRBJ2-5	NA	CASSLTGVGETQYF	TGTGCCAGCAGCTTGACGGGAGTCGGGGAGACCCAGTACTTC
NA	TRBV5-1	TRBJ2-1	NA	CASSLMRTLYNEQFF	TGCGCCAGCAGCTTGATGAGAACCCTCTACAATGAGCAGTTCTTC
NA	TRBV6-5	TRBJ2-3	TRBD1	CASSYFGTGGAGDTQYF	TGTGCCAGCAGTTACTTTGGGACAGGGGGCGCGGGGGATACGCAGTATTTT
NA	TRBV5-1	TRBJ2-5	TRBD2	CASRSTSGSETQYF	TGCGCCAGCAGGTCGACTAGCGGGAGTGAGACCCAGTACTTC
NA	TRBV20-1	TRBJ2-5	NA	CSVEARLQGSQETQYF	TGCAGTGTCGAAGCTCGGTTACAGGGATCACAAGAGACCCAGTACTTC
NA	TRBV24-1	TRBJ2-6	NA	CATSEIGSGANVLTF	TGTGCCACCAGCGAGATTGGCTCTGGGGCCAACGTCCTGACTTTC
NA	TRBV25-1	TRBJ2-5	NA	CASSEFLETQYF	TGTGCCAGCAGTGAATTTCTGGAGACCCAGTACTTC
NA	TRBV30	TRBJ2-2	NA	CALRRQNTGELFF	TGTGCCTTAAGGCGGCAGAACACCGGGGAGCTGTTTTTT
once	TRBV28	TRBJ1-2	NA	CASSPRQTNYGYTF	TGTGCCAGCAGCCCCAGACAGACTAACTATGGCTACACCTTC
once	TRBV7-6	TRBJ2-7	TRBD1	CASSAWTGGYEQYF	TGTGCCAGCAGCGCATGGACAGGGGGCTACGAGCAGTACTTC
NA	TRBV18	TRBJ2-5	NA	CASSPPGPQETQYF	TGTGCCAGCTCCCCCCCGGGTCCTCAAGAGACCCAGTACTTC
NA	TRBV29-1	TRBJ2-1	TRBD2	CSVVTSEEQFF	TGCAGCGTGGTGACTAGCGAAGAGCAGTTCTTC
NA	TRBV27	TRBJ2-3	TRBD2	CASTVLGAGGTDTQYF	TGTGCCAGCACGGTATTGGGAGCGGGGGGGACAGATACGCAGTATTTT
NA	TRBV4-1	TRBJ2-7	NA	CASSQSGPEQYF	TGCGCCAGCAGCCAATCAGGTCCCGAGCAGTACTTC
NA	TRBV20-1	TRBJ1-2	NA	CSAPDGGYTF	TGCAGTGCTCCTGACGGAGGCTACACCTTC
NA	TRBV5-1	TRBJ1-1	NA	CASSQIGDTEAFF	TGCGCCAGCAGCCAAATCGGGGATACTGAAGCTTTCTTT
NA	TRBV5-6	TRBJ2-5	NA	CASSLEGIPWETQYF	TGTGCCAGCAGCTTGGAGGGGATACCCTGGGAGACCCAGTACTTC
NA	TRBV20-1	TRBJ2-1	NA	CSAPRGGCMYNEQFF	TGCAGTGCTCCCAGGGGAGGATGCATGTACAATGAGCAGTTCTTC
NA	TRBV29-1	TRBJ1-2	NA	CSVVRENYGYTF	TGCAGCGTCGTTCGGGAAAACTATGGCTACACCTTC
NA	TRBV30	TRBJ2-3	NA	CAWSGIAPTSDTQYF	TGTGCCTGGAGTGGAATAGCTCCTACGTCGGATACGCAGTATTTT
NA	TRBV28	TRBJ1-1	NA	CASSFYRMNTEAFF	TGTGCCAGCAGTTTTTACAGAATGAACACTGAAGCTTTCTTT
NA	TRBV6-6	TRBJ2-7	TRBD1	CASCIGQGSYEQYF	TGTGCCAGCTGCATCGGACAGGGGTCCTACGAGCAGTACTTC
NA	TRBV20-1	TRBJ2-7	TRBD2	CSARGMREARYEQYF	TGCAGTGCTAGGGGAATGCGGGAGGCCCGCTACGAGCAGTACTTC
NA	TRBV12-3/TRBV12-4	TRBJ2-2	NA	CAGSPAGTSGANTGELFF	TGTGCCGGCAGTCCCGCCGGGACCTCAGGGGCGAACACCGGGGAGCTGTTTTTT
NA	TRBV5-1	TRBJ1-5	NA	CASSLVWVGNQPQHF	TGCGCCAGCAGCTTGGTTTGGGTTGGCAATCAGCCCCAGCATTTT
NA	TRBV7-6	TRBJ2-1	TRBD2	CASGGGGSYNEQFF	TGTGCCTCGGGCGGGGGAGGCTCCTACAATGAGCAGTTCTTC
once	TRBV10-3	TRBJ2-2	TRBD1	CAISEFGTGGSGELFF	TGTGCCATCAGTGAGTTCGGGACAGGGGGCTCCGGGGAGCTGTTTTTT
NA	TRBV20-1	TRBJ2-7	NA	CSAGTLWGVYEQYF	TGCAGTGCTGGGACACTCTGGGGTGTCTACGAGCAGTACTTC
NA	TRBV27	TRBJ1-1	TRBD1	CASSLIDYRGLTEAFF	TGTGCCAGCAGTCTCATTGATTACAGGGGGCTGACTGAAGCTTTCTTT
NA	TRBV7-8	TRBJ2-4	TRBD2	CASSPAGAENIQYF	TGTGCCAGCAGCCCAGCGGGAGCTGAAAACATTCAGTACTTC
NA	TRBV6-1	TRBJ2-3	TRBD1	CASSGGQGGTDTQYF	TGTGCCAGCAGTGGGGGACAGGGCGGGACAGATACGCAGTATTTT
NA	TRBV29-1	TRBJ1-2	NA	CSVVGGKVGTF	TGCAGCGTTGTTGGGGGAAAAGTAGGCACCTTC
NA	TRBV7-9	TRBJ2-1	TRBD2	CASSLDVLAGGDEQFF	TGTGCCAGCAGCTTAGACGTCCTAGCGGGAGGCGATGAGCAGTTCTTC
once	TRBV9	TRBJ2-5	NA	CASSVAQGPQETQYF	TGTGCCAGCAGCGTAGCCCAGGGGCCGCAAGAGACCCAGTACTTC
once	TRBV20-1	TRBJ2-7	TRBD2	CSARERGGRVYEQYF	TGCAGTGCTAGAGAGAGGGGAGGGCGAGTCTACGAGCAGTACTTC
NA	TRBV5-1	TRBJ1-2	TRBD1	CASSPGTGGPPNYGYTF	TGCGCCAGCAGCCCCGGGACAGGGGGCCCCCCTAACTATGGCTACACCTTC
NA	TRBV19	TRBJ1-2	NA	CASMAGFGYGYTF	TGTGCCAGTATGGCCGGGTTTGGATATGGCTACACCTTC
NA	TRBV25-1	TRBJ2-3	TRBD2	CASSESTSGESTDTQYF	TGTGCCAGCAGTGAATCTACTAGCGGTGAGAGCACAGATACGCAGTATTTT
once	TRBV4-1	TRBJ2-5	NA	CASSPLGRGQETQYF	TGCGCCAGCAGCCCTTTAGGCAGGGGTCAAGAGACCCAGTACTTC
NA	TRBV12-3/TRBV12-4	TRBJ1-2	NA	CASSVGPSAYGYTF	TGTGCCAGCAGTGTCGGACCGAGTGCCTATGGCTACACCTTC
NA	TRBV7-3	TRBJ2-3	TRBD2	CASSLAGGPVRDSTDTQYF	TGTGCCAGCAGCTTAGCGGGAGGGCCGGTGCGCGATAGCACAGATACGCAGTATTTT
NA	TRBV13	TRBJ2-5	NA	CASSFTSETQYF	TGTGCCAGCAGCTTTACTTCAGAGACCCAGTACTTC
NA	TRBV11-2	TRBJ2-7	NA	CATWGRGGDEQYF	TGTGCCACCTGGGGCAGGGGAGGGGACGAGCAGTACTTC